This T cell receptor (beta chain) was sequenced during a study of cytomegalovirus exposure and HLA in healthy donors. Study background: Within an early data release were about 85 million unique TCRs drawn from HLA-typed donors. Study-level findings and limits: Using the classifier, cytomegalovirus status was reportedly diagnosed with high specificity and sensitivity. Later, an analysis showed that TCR beta chains associated with HLA were more clonally expanded than others that were equally common. Investigators reported 150 to 200 TCR beta chains as tied to cytomegalovirus.

After removal of 5 bases from V and 2 bases from J, the junction contained 6 bases not matched to a gene. CDR3 length: 15 residues. Germline loops: CDR1 MDHEN, CDR2 SYDVKM. As regards this clone: Antigen: not known.

Primers for the PCR totalled 60 Vbeta and 13 Jbeta. Profiled with immunoSEQ multiplex PCR; TCRdb holds only in-frame clones, not every one. The sample lists about 130,000 clones, more than 65% occurring once. The rearrangement links TRBV28 to TRBJ1-5; the match to TRBD1 covers 7 bases. The clonotype comes from a woman in her thirties or forties in good health and CMV-seropositive. The sample consisted of PBMCs. The CDR3, as DNA: TGTGCCAGCAGTCCTAGGGGGCAAGGCAATCAGCCCCAGCATTTT. Encoded protein: CASSPRGQGNQPQHF.